This T cell receptor (beta chain) was captured by sequencing in a study of T cells in Graves' hyperthyroidism and ophthalmopathy. Amplified TCR beta CDR3 regions derived from RNA transcripts. HTBI primers drove first-round RT-PCR of the TCR CDR3. MiXCR, applied by TCRdb to the multiplex PCR reads, yields one record per CDR3 protein. The top ten hold approximately 4.2% of the sample, which has approximately 610,000 distinct CDR3 sequences, about 15% seen once. Germline assignment: CDR1 LGHDT and CDR2 YNNKEL (reference sequence). The CDR3 runs to 17 residues. J gave up 0 bases and V 5 bases, and 9 bases lay outside the gene matches.

The clonotype originates from a woman aged 40 to 55 with Graves' ophthalmopathy. The chain links TRBV3-1 to TRBJ1-3, with 8 bases lining up with TRBD1. Sequenced: blood. CDR3 DNA sequence: TGTGCCAGCAGCAGTGAAGGGACAGGCTTCTCTGGAAACACCATATATTTT. Residues: CASSSEGTGFSGNTIYF.